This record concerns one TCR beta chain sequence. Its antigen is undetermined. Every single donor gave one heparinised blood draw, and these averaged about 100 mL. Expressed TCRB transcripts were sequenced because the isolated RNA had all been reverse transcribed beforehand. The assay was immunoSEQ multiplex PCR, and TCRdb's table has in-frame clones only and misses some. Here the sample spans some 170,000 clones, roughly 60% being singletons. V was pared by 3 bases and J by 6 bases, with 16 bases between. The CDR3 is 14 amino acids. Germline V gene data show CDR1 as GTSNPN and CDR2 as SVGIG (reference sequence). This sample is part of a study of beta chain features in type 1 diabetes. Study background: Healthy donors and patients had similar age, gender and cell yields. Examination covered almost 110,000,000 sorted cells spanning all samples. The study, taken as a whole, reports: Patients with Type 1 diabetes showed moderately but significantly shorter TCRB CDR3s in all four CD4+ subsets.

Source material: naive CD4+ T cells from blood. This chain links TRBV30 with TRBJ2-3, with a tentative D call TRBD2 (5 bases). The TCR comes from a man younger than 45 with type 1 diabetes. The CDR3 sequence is CAWREGFLTDTQYF. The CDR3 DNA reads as TGTGCCTGGAGAGAGGGCTTTTTGACGGATACGCAGTATTTT.